The 3 T cell receptor beta chains given below trace back to one sample, sequenced in a study of ipilimumab plus nivolumab after autologous stem cell transplantation. The method was immunoSEQ multiplex PCR; TCRdb's version includes in-frame clones alone and lacks a portion of them. The table has about 84,000 clones, 83% seen once; the top ten hold about 2.2%. Sequenced here: PBMCs, sampled in a trial of ipilimumab plus nivolumab as post-transplant consolidation. The receptors derive from a male donor with diffuse large B-cell lymphoma.

V usage is TRBV5-1 and J usage is TRBJ1-2; D unresolved. Germline CDR1 is SGHRS and CDR2 is YFSETQ. The V end was cut by 4 bases, the J end by 4 bases, with 14 bases between. The CDR3 runs 14 residues. In DNA, the CDR3 is TGCGCCAGCAGCCCGGAAGGCGCTTCCTATGGCTACACCTTC. It codes for CASSPEGASYGYTF. Complete variable domain (other parts from reference TRBV5-1 and TRBJ1-2): KAGVTQTPRYLIKTRGQQVTLSCSPISGHRSVSWYQQTPGQGLQFLFEYFSETQRNKGNFPGRFSGRQFSNSRSEMNVSTLELGDSALYLCASSPEGASYGYTFGSGTRLTVV.

The rearrangement links TRBV5-1 to TRBJ2-7; D tentatively reads TRBD1 or TRBD2 (5 bases each). The V gene lost 0 bases and the J gene lost 7 bases, with 14 bases spanning the gap. Germline loops: CDR1 SGHRS, CDR2 YFSETQ. The CDR3 runs 14 residues. The chain's CDR3 is CASSLAYRDQEQYF. CDR3 in DNA: TGCGCCAGCAGCTTGGCATACCGGGACCAGGAGCAGTACTTC.

The chain carries TRBV28 and TRBJ2-2; 8 bases are a match to TRBD1. V shed 5 bases, J shed 6 bases, and the junction held 8 bases outside the gene matches. Germline V gene sequence: CDR1 MDHEN, CDR2 SYDVKM. The CDR3 length is 15 residues. The CDR3 nucleotides are TGTGCCAGCAGTGACGGACAGGGTACGCCCGGGGAGCTGTTTTTT. Translating gives CASSDGQGTPGELFF.